This TCR beta chain is from a study of OX40 agonist ivuxolimab in advanced cancers. Generated by immunoSEQ multiplex PCR, the TCRdb table keeps only in-frame clones and is missing some. The sample yields tens of thousands of clones, approximately 79% seen once. Whole-study results and caveats: Researchers did not determine the expanded peripheral T cells' antigen specificity. In CD8+ T cells, expanded clones were on average more numerous than in CD4+. CD4+ and CD8+ blood T cells expanded clonally by week 6 at 0.1 to 3.0 mg/kg.

As to this clone: Its antigen is currently unknown.

Excluded were patients having autoimmune disease history or systemic immunosuppression. Source: CD4+ or CD8+ T cells sorted from blood, taken in a trial of the OX40 agonist ivuxolimab. This sequence was found in an adult with an advanced solid tumor such as melanoma, head and neck, liver or kidney cancer.

In nucleotides, the CDR3 is TGTGCCACCAGCGCGCAAACAGGGGGATATGGTGAGCAGTTCTTC. Translation: CATSAQTGGYGEQFF. V usage is TRBV15 and J usage is TRBJ2-1; 8 bases align to TRBD1. The CDR3 totals 15 residues. The germline V gene encodes CDR1 LNHNV and CDR2 YYDKDF (reference sequence). V gave up 5 bases and J gave up 9 bases; unmatched junction bases: 12.